The 30 T cell receptor beta chains below all came from one sample that was sequenced in a study of tumor and adjacent non-tumor tissue in lung cancer. The library came from three nested PCR rounds adapted from ARM-PCR protocols. TCRdb passed the multiplex PCR reads through MiXCR, listing each CDR3 protein once. The table includes about 98,000 distinct CDR3 sequences, 80% detected once. RNA was extracted from bulk tissue without any cell sorting. Distant lung tissue was collected more than 3 cm away from the tumor edge. Source material: distant non-tumor lung tissue. These receptors were obtained from a man aged 55 to 70 with small cell lung cancer.

About this clonotype itself: Since the CDR3 does not end with the conserved phenylalanine or tryptophan, this likely comes from a read error. This chain joins TRBV11-3 and TRBJ2-1; 7 positions agree with TRBD2. This CDR3 is 13 amino acids long. Germline V gene data show CDR1 as SGHNT and CDR2 as YENEEA. With 3 bases clipped from V and 9 bases from J, the junction kept 5 bases outside the gene matches. The CDR3 bases are TGTGCCAGCAGCTTTGGACTAGGCGCTGAGCAGTTCTGC. It specifies CASSFGLGAEQFC.

The CDR3 coding sequence is TGTGCCATCAAATACGACCGGGAGAAGACAGATACGCAGTATTTT. This encodes CAIKYDREKTDTQYF. V gene TRBV6-1 combines with J gene TRBJ2-3; D might be TRBD2 (6 bases). Germline lookup yields CDR1 MNHNS and CDR2 SASEGT. The length of the CDR3 is 15 residues. V lost 10 bases and J 3 bases, leaving 20 bases between the germline ends.

A remark on this clonotype: This may come from a read error, since a much larger clone is one base off. The chain has TRBV11-2 and TRBJ2-5; maybe TRBD2 (7 bases). CDR3 size: 16 residues. With 4 bases removed from V and 5 bases from J, the gap between germline ends came to 20 bases. CDR1 is SGHAT and CDR2 is FQNNGV in the germline V gene. This CDR3 reads CASSYTMGGPKETQYF. Written as DNA, the CDR3 is TGTGCCAGCAGCTACACAATGGGGGGGCCAAAGGAGACCCAGTACTTC. Complete variable domain (other parts from reference TRBV11-2 and TRBJ2-5): EAGVAQSPRYKIIEKRQSVAFWCNPISGHATLYWYQQILGQGPKLLIQFQNNGVVDDSQLPKDRFSAERLKGVDSTLKIQPAKLEDSAVYLCASSYTMGGPKETQYFGPGTRLLVL.

In regard to this clonotype: With a much larger clone just one base away, this may be a read error. The CDR3 loop is CACSQFSGATDTQYF. The CDR3, as DNA: TGCGCCTGCAGCCAATTTAGCGGAGCTACAGATACGCAGTATTTT. The chain recombines TRBV4-1 with TRBJ2-3, with D perhaps matching TRBD2 (6 bases). The length of the CDR3 is 15 residues. Germline V CDR1 and CDR2: MGHRA, YSYEKL.

Concerning this clonotype: One junction end does not reproduce the germline sequence, and a read error may be involved. This chain uses TRBV5-1 with TRBJ1-1; TRBD1 aligns across 7 bases. In germline, CDR1 is SGHRS, CDR2 YFSETQ. This CDR3 comprises 15 residues. CDR3 coding DNA: TGCGCCAGCAGCTTGGTACAGGGGATTAACAGTGAAGTTTTCTTT. Protein: CASSLVQGINSEVFF.

This chain uses TRBV28 with TRBJ1-6, with 7 bases fitting TRBD1. The CDR3 sequence is 14 residues long. The trim removed 10 bases at V and 13 bases at J, leaving 16 bases unmatched. Germline V lookup: CDR1 MDHEN, CDR2 SYDVKM. CDR3 DNA: TGTGCCATCAGCAGGACAGGTGGTGGTTCGCCCCTCCACTTT. Translated, it gives CAISRTGGGSPLHF. Supplemented by reference TRBV28 and TRBJ1-6, the full variable domain reads DVKVTQSSRYLVKRTGEKVFLECVQDMDHENMFWYRQDPGLGLRLIYFSYDVKMKEKGDIPEGYSVSREKKERFSLILESASTNQTSMYLCAISRTGGGSPLHFGNGTRLTVT.

Concerning this clonotype: With a much larger clone just one base away, this may be a read error. The chain recombines TRBV7-9 with TRBJ1-5; a weak D match, TRBD1 (5 bases). This CDR3 region has 12 residues. CDR1 is SEHNR and CDR2 is FQNEAQ in the germline V gene (reference sequence). V was trimmed by 5 bases and J by 10 bases, leaving 12 bases between them. The CDR3 DNA reads TGTGCCAGCAGCCGGACAAGGGAACCCCAGCATTTT. Its translation: CASSRTREPQHF.

The chain combines TRBV4-2 with TRBJ2-1; 9 positions match TRBD2. This CDR3 is 18 amino acids long. Germline V gene sequence: CDR1 LGHNA, CDR2 YNFKEQ. With 6 bases clipped from V and 15 bases from J, the junction kept 27 bases outside the gene matches. The CDR3 nucleotides read TGTGCCAGCAGTCATGGTCCCCCTCTAGCGGGAAATCCAGCAGTGAGGTTCTTC. Residues: CASSHGPPLAGNPAVRFF.

Details on this clonotype: A much larger clone sits a single nucleotide away, making a read error possible. The chain combines TRBV28 with TRBJ2-2; D remains ambiguous. The germline gives CDR1 MDHEN, CDR2 SYDVKM. The CDR3 contains 14 residues. The CDR3 DNA follows: TGTGCCAGCCGTTCTAGGATGAACACCCGGGAGCTGTTTTTT. This codes for CASRSRMNTRELFF.

This clonotype was observed at least ten times. The V call is TRBV25-1, the J call TRBJ1-1; the D is unclear. Per the germline V gene, CDR1 is MGHDK and CDR2 is SYGVNS. This CDR3 is built from 13 residues. V lost 6 bases to trimming and J lost 6 bases, with 14 bases between them. As DNA, the CDR3 is TGTGCCAGCAGAGCCGGGAACTGGGCTGAAGCTTTCTTT. Translated: CASRAGNWAEAFF.

This clonotype was seen at least ten times. The chain carries TRBV30 and TRBJ2-1; D remains unclear. This CDR3 has 13 amino acids. Germline assignment: CDR1 GTSNPN and CDR2 SVGIG (reference sequence). V shed 0 bases and J shed 6 bases, with 9 bases lying between them. CDR3 residues: CAWSVRPPNEQFF. In nucleotides, the CDR3 is TGTGCCTGGAGTGTAAGGCCACCCAATGAGCAGTTCTTC.

As concerns this clonotype: This may be a read error, as it is one base from a much larger clone. V and J are TRBV20-1 and TRBJ2-7; 12 positions agree with TRBD2. The junction had 2 bases not matched to a gene; V was cut back by 0 bases and J by 2 bases. Germline assignment: CDR1 DFQATT and CDR2 SNEGSKA (reference sequence). This CDR3 region has 15 residues. The CDR3 region is CSARESSGRAYEQYF. The CDR3 DNA reads TGCAGTGCTAGAGAATCTAGCGGGAGGGCCTACGAGCAGTACTTC.

This clonotype was detected a few times. V and J are TRBV9 and TRBJ1-3, with D unclear. The CDR3 consists of 12 residues. The germline CDR1 and CDR2 sequences are SGDLS and YYNGEE. V lost 8 bases to trimming and J lost 4 bases, with 10 bases between them. CDR3: CASSQSGNTIYF. The CDR3 bases are TGTGCCAGTAGCCAAAGCGGAAACACCATATATTTT.

To note about this clonotype: One junction end does not reproduce the germline sequence, and a read error may be involved. The chain links TRBV6-5 to TRBJ2-4; 9 nucleotides align to TRBD2. CDR3 length: 16 residues. Germline CDR1 MNHEY, CDR2 SVGAGI. In nucleotides, the CDR3 is TGTTCCAGCAGTTCCCCCCTAGCGGGGTCCAAAAACATCCAGTACTTC. Protein product: CSSSSPLAGSKNIQYF.

The V gene is TRBV10-3, the J gene TRBJ2-7; TRBD2 matches 8 bases. Germline V gene sequence: CDR1 ENHRY, CDR2 SYGVKD. The CDR3 contains 15 residues. In DNA form, the CDR3 reads TGTGCTATCAGTGAGGGGATTAGCGGGATTTACGAGCAGTACGTC. Protein sequence: CAISEGISGIYEQYV.

The J gene is TRBJ2-1, the V gene TRBV12-5, with 11 bases matching TRBD1. Germline V gene data show CDR1 as LGHNT and CDR2 as FRNRAP. This CDR3 is built from 16 residues. Trimming cost V 8 bases and J 8 bases; bases outside gene matches: 14. CDR3 region: CASSATWGQGVYEQFF. CDR3 in DNA: TGTGCTAGTAGTGCGACTTGGGGACAGGGGGTTTATGAGCAGTTCTTC.

This clonotype was observed a handful of times. V usage is TRBV5-4 and J usage is TRBJ2-5; D may be TRBD1 (5 bases). CDR1 and CDR2 (germline): SGHNT, YYREEE (reference sequence). The CDR3 runs 15 residues. Between the trimmed V and J ends, which lost 5 bases and 0 bases, there was a span of 14 bases. CDR3 region: CASSRQSVDQETQYF. The CDR3 nucleotides read TGTGCCAGCAGTCGACAGAGTGTAGACCAAGAGACCCAGTACTTC. Looking up the rest from reference TRBV5-4 and TRBJ2-5 gives the full variable domain: ETGVTQSPTHLIKTRGQQVTLRCSSQSGHNTVSWYQQALGQGPQFIFQYYREEENGRGNFPPRFSGLQFPNYSSELNVNALELDDSALYLCASSRQSVDQETQYFGPGTRLLVL.

The chain couples TRBV12-3 or TRBV12-4 to TRBJ2-6; D is perhaps TRBD1 (6 bases). The CDR3 covers 17 residues. The CDR3 protein is CVSSSDNRDSGANVLTF. The DNA of the CDR3 is TGTGTCAGTAGTTCCGATAACAGGGACTCTGGGGCCAACGTCCTGACTTTC.

This chain connects TRBV29-1 to TRBJ2-2; D call uncertain. V was cut by 4 bases and J by 2 bases, with 14 bases left in between. This CDR3 contains 15 residues. Germline values: CDR1 SQVTM, CDR2 ANQGSEA. The CDR3 nucleotides read TGCAGCGTTGTGGCGGTAGCCGCTAACACCGGGGAGCTGTTTTTT. Protein product: CSVVAVAANTGELFF.

This sequence joins TRBV4-1 and TRBJ2-1; possibly TRBD2 for D (7 bases). The CDR3 sequence is 17 residues long. Deletions cut 7 bases from V and 2 bases from J, with 21 bases between. The germline CDR1 and CDR2 sequences are MGHRA and YSYEKL. CDR3 coding DNA: TGCGCCAGCAACCGAGATCCTACCGGGGGGCCCTACAATGAGCAGTTCTTC. Amino acid sequence: CASNRDPTGGPYNEQFF.

Comment on this clonotype: A single base separates this from a much larger clone, so it may be a read error. The gene calls are TRBV5-6 and TRBJ1-2, with 8 bases fitting TRBD1. Per the germline V gene, CDR1 is SGHDT and CDR2 is YYEEEE. The CDR3 extends over 16 amino acids. CDR3 nucleotides: TGTACCAGCAGCCCCGAAGGACAGGGTTTTTTCTATGGCTACACCTTC. It encodes CTSSPEGQGFFYGYTF.

This clonotype was recorded at least ten times. The chain couples TRBV4-1 to TRBJ2-1; D is unresolved. Between the trimmed V and J ends, which lost 4 bases and 3 bases, there was a span of 7 bases. From germline, CDR1 is MGHRA and CDR2 YSYEKL. CDR3 length: 13 amino acids. CDR3 in amino acids: CASSLRNYNEQFF. CDR3 coding DNA: TGCGCCAGCAGCCTACGAAACTACAATGAGCAGTTCTTC.

Of note for this clonotype: The conserved phenylalanine or tryptophan normally closing the CDR3 is absent here, so this likely arose from a read error. Because the CDR3's place on the DNA is in doubt, the DNA is left out and the CDR3 is given as listed by TCRdb. This rearrangement joins TRBV29-1 to TRBJ2-3; TRBD1 is the table's D call and was not checked against the DNA. The CDR3 is 14 residues long, counting both termini. Germline CDR1 is SQVTM and CDR2 is ANQGSEA. CDR3 amino acids: CSVDPKGNADTQYY.

As regards this clonotype: One junction end disagrees with the germline gene, perhaps due to a read error. The rearrangement links TRBV7-9 to TRBJ1-2; D unresolved. CDR3 size: 15 residues. Germline values: CDR1 SEHNR, CDR2 FQNEAQ (reference sequence). CDR3 sequence: CASCFSGSLLYGYTF. The DNA of the CDR3 is TGTGCCAGCTGCTTTAGTGGGAGTCTCCTCTATGGCTACACTTTC.

Concerning this clonotype itself: An end of the junction does not agree with germline; a read error may underlie this. This chain links TRBV11-2 with TRBJ2-1, with D possibly matching TRBD1 (5 bases). Germline V gene lookup returns CDR1 SGHAT and CDR2 FQNNGV. The CDR3 sequence is 14 residues long. The CDR3 DNA reads as TGTGCCAGGAGCTTAGAGGCAGGGTTTGTTGATCAGTTCTTC. Translated: CARSLEAGFVDQFF.

As DNA, the CDR3 is TGTGCCAGTGGTGTTTCGACAGCAAAGAACACTGAAGCTTTCTTT. This encodes CASGVSTAKNTEAFF. The V gene is TRBV6-1, the J gene TRBJ1-1; possibly TRBD1 for D (5 bases). Germline values: CDR1 MNHNS, CDR2 SASEGT. V lost 9 bases and J 1 base, leaving 18 bases between the germline ends. The CDR3 has 15 residues.

Worth noting for this clonotype: At one of its ends the junction is not consistent with the germline gene, which may arise from a read error. This chain connects TRBV6-5 to TRBJ2-7, with 8 bases fitting TRBD2. CDR3 length: 17 amino acids. From germline, CDR1 is MNHEY and CDR2 SVGAGI. In DNA form, the CDR3 reads TGTGCCAGCAGCCACGGGATTAGCGGGATTCTTTCCTACGAGCTGTACTTC. Amino acid sequence: CASSHGISGILSYELYF.

Notes on this clonotype: A read error may account for a junction end that differs from germline. In DNA form, the CDR3 reads TGTGCCAGCTACCCCAGGCGGACTAAAGAGACCGAGTACTTC. Amino acid sequence: CASYPRRTKETEYF. This rearrangement joins TRBV6-6 to TRBJ2-5, with D possibly matching TRBD2 (6 bases). Germline V gene lookup returns CDR1 MNHNY and CDR2 SVGAGI (reference sequence). This CDR3 spans 14 amino acids.

This clonotype has only one observation. Since no conserved phenylalanine or tryptophan closes the CDR3, a read error is the likely cause. This chain joins TRBV5-1 and TRBJ2-3; 14 bases are a match to TRBD2. After removal of 8 bases from V and 5 bases from J, the junction contained 10 bases not matched to a gene. Germline CDR1 reads SGHRS; CDR2 reads YFSETQ. The CDR3 contains 16 residues. CDR3 loop: CARSQTSGRARDTQYY. The CDR3, as DNA: TGCGCCAGGAGCCAGACTAGCGGGAGGGCCAGAGATACGCAGTATTAT.

The CDR3 DNA follows: TGTGTGTGGGGGACCGGGACTAGCAGGAGTGATACGCAGTATTTT. Translating it yields CVWGTGTSRSDTQYF. The V call is TRBV30, the J call TRBJ2-3, with 9 bases fitting TRBD2. Germline V gene lookup returns CDR1 GTSNPN and CDR2 SVGIG (reference sequence). The CDR3 covers 15 residues.